The T cell receptor (beta chain) under discussion was sequenced for a study of CD8 T cells in ankylosing spondylitis. Notes on the study in general: For ankylosing spondylitis blood, a TCR beta motif of 7 or 8 highly homologous variants appeared characteristic.

TCRdb passed the 5' RACE reads through MiXCR, listing each CDR3 protein once. Found here are 700,000 to 1,000,000 distinct CDR3 sequences, approximately 10% of them singletons; the top ten hold 0.45% to 0.6%. This clonotype was seen a few times. Its antigen is still unknown. The V end lost 3 bases, the J end lost 2 bases, and 14 bases lay between the germline ends. The germline gives CDR1 LGHNA, CDR2 YNFKEQ. This CDR3 region has 16 residues. The chain carries TRBV4-2 and TRBJ2-1; weak D call: TRBD2 (6 bases). Material for sequencing was blood, either unsorted or a sorted T cell fraction (not recorded which). This TCR came from a male donor with ankylosing spondylitis. Here the CDR3 reads CASSQGLAGTYNEQFF. The CDR3 DNA sequence: TGTGCCAGCAGCCAGGGCCTCGCGGGGACCTACAATGAGCAGTTCTTC.